Presented here are 8 T cell receptor beta chains from one specimen sequenced in a study of blood T cell repertoires in COVID-19. Produced via immunoSEQ multiplex PCR; TCRdb's table is partial and in-frame only. Among under 300,000 clones listed, approximately 85% were seen once. The sample was PBMCs or T cells enriched from blood (not recorded which). Receptor source: a woman in her forties or fifties who had recovered from COVID-19.

The chain combines TRBV7-2 with TRBJ2-5, with 9 nucleotides matching TRBD2. The CDR3 totals 18 residues. Trimming at V came to 5 bases and at J to 5 bases, leaving 18 bases not matched to a gene. Germline V gene lookup returns CDR1 SGHTA and CDR2 FQGNSA. The CDR3 bases are TGTGCCAGCAGCCGCCCGAGAGGAGCTAGCGGGACGGGTGAGACCCAGTACTTC. Amino acid sequence: CASSRPRGASGTGETQYF.

V usage is TRBV11-2 and J usage is TRBJ2-2, with TRBD2 identical over 12 bases. The CDR3 runs 16 residues. Trimming took 4 bases from V and 4 from J; bases not matched to a gene: 4. Germline CDR1 is SGHAT and CDR2 is FQNNGV. The CDR3 is CASSWTSGTLTGELFF. CDR3 DNA: TGTGCCAGCAGCTGGACTAGCGGGACTCTCACCGGGGAGCTGTTTTTT.

J is TRBJ1-3 and V is TRBV29-1; TRBD1 might be the D (5 bases). Trimming pared 7 bases from V and 0 bases from J, leaving 13 bases between. CDR3 length: 14 amino acids. Germline V gives CDR1 SQVTM, CDR2 ANQGSEA. CDR3 sequence: CSAYRMSSGNTIYF. CDR3 coding DNA: TGCAGCGCGTACAGGATGAGCTCTGGAAACACCATATATTTT.

The rearrangement uses TRBV28 and TRBJ1-1; unclear D gene. This CDR3 has 12 residues. With 3 bases removed from V and 10 bases from J, the gap between germline ends came to 12 bases. Per the germline V gene, CDR1 is MDHEN and CDR2 is SYDVKM. The CDR3 is CASSLPGFTAFF. The CDR3 DNA is TGTGCCAGCAGTTTGCCGGGATTCACAGCTTTCTTT.

The J gene is TRBJ2-1, the V gene TRBV5-1; D is ambiguous. The CDR3 spans 15 residues. V lost 4 bases, J lost 0 bases, and 11 bases lay in between. Germline V lookup: CDR1 SGHRS, CDR2 YFSETQ. The CDR3 nucleotides are TGCGCCAGCAGCCTTAGCTCCCTCTCCTACAATGAGCAGTTCTTC. It is translated as CASSLSSLSYNEQFF.

V gene TRBV7-6 combines with J gene TRBJ1-2; perhaps TRBD1 as D (5 bases). The germline V gene encodes CDR1 SGHVS and CDR2 FNYEAQ. V shed 1 base and J shed 6 bases, with 12 bases lying between them. CDR3 length: 14 amino acids. This CDR3 is CASSLGIGDHGYTF. The DNA of the CDR3 is TGTGCCAGCAGCTTAGGTATAGGGGATCATGGCTACACCTTC. Variable domain in full (rest from reference TRBV7-6 and TRBJ1-2): GAGVSQSPRYKVTKRGQDVALRCDPISGHVSLYWYRQALGQGPEFLTYFNYEAQQDKSGLPNDRFSAERPEGSISTLTIQRTEQRDSAMYRCASSLGIGDHGYTFGSGTRLTVV.

The rearrangement links TRBV28 to TRBJ2-3, with D maybe TRBD2 (5 bases). The CDR3 contains 13 residues. Germline V lookup: CDR1 MDHEN, CDR2 SYDVKM. Trimming pared 8 bases from V and 7 bases from J, leaving 16 bases between. In nucleotides, the CDR3 is TGTGCCAGCGAAACGGGATGGGCCAATACGCAGTATTTT. This gives the protein CASETGWANTQYF.

The chain uses TRBV5-4 and TRBJ2-2; 7 bases line up with TRBD2. Trimming removed 2 bases from V and 2 bases from J; junction bases left unmatched: 9. The germline V gene encodes CDR1 SGHNT and CDR2 YYREEE (reference sequence). The CDR3 extends over 17 amino acids. The CDR3 loop is CASSLPAGAQNTGELFF. In DNA, the CDR3 is TGTGCCAGCAGCTTACCGGCGGGAGCGCAAAACACCGGGGAGCTGTTTTTT.